This T cell receptor beta chain was observed in a study of CD8+ T cells in alopecia areata. Extraction of RNA preceded its reverse transcription into cDNA, which served as the sequencing template. The data were produced by immunoSEQ multiplex PCR, yet TCRdb's version contains in-frame clones alone and is incomplete. Here the sample spans around 180,000 clones, about three fifths being singletons. This clone was detected only a few times. Its antigen is unknown. Overall study findings and caveats: Many expanded lesional clones persisted in scalp and blood during tofacitinib treatment.

Sample treatment: oral pan-JAK inhibitor, 5-10 mg twice daily. Both CD4+ and CD8+ T cells were separated by sorting PBMCs. Looked up from germline, CDR1 is SQVTM and CDR2 is ANQGSEA. V gave up 5 bases and J gave up 0 bases, with 14 bases separating them. The CDR3 has 15 amino acids. Specimen: CD4+ T cells sorted from blood, collected at week 24, from a patient treated with tofacitinib. This receptor was identified in a human donor with alopecia areata. The V call is TRBV29-1, the J call TRBJ2-1; possible D gene TRBD1, 5 bases. CDR3 nucleotide sequence: TGCAGCGTTAAACCACAGGTCAGCTCCTACAATGAGCAGTTCTTC. Protein sequence: CSVKPQVSSYNEQFF.